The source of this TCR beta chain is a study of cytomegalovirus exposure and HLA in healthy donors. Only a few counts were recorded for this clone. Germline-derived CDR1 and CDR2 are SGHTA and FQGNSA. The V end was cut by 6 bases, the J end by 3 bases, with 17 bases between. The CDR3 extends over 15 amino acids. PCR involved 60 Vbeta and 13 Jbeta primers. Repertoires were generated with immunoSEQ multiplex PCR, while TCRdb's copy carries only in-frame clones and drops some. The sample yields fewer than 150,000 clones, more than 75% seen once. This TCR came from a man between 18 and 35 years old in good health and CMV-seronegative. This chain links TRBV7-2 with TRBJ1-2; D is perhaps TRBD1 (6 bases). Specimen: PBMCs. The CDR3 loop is CASSSHTQGDYGYTF. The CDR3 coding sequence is TGTGCCAGCAGTTCTCATACACAGGGAGACTATGGCTACACCTTC.